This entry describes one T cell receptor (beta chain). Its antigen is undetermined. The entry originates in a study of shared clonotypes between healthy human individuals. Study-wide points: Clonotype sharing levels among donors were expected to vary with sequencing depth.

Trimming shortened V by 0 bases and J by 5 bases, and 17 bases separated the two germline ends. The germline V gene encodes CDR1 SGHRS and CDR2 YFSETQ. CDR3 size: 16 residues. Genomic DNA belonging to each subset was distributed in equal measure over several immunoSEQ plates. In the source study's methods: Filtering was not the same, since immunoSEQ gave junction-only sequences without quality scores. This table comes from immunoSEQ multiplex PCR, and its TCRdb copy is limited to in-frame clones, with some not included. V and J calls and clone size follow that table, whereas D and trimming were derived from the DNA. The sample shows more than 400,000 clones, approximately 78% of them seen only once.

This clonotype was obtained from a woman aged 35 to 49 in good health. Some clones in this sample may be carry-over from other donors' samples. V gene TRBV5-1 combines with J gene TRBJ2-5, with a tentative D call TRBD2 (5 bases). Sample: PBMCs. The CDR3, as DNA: TGCGCCAGCAGCTTGGAAACCCCCGGGGTAGGGGAGACCCAGTACTTC. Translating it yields CASSLETPGVGETQYF.